The 10 T cell receptor beta chains below come from one sample, sequenced in a study of Ad26.COV2.S vaccination and SARS-CoV-2 variants. Documented treatment: 15 to 20 received Ad26.COV2.S at low or high dose, single or two shots; 5 received placebo; per-sample allocation not given. Specimens were obtained on day 63 following the first vaccine or placebo injection. The table came from immunoSEQ multiplex PCR; TCRdb's copy has only in-frame clones and leaves some out. The sample consists of some 290,000 clones, just over 85% of them appearing once. The sample here was peripheral blood, taken in a trial of Ad26.COV2.S vaccine versus placebo. These receptors all stem from a person aged 18 to 65 who received the Ad26.COV2.S COVID-19 vaccine or a placebo.

This clone showed up just once. The chain has TRBV5-1 and TRBJ2-4; 9 nucleotides line up with TRBD1. The CDR3 runs 19 residues. J was trimmed by 0 bases and V by 0 bases; bases with no gene match: 10. CDR1 and CDR2 (germline): SGHRS, YFSETQ. The DNA for the CDR3 is TGCGCCAGCAGCTTGGCCTATACCGGGACAGGGATAGCCAAAAACATTCAGTACTTC. This gives the protein CASSLAYTGTGIAKNIQYF.

The chain joins TRBV7-2 to TRBJ1-2; TRBD1 aligns across 9 bases. Losses at the gene ends were 7 bases for V and 8 bases for J; bases not matched to a gene: 14. The CDR3 is made up of 15 amino acids. CDR1 is SGHTA and CDR2 is FQGNSA in the germline V gene. The CDR3 protein is CASNLGQGRLEGYTF. For the CDR3, the DNA is TGTGCCAGCAACCTCGGACAGGGGCGATTGGAAGGCTACACCTTC.

The V gene is TRBV19, the J gene TRBJ1-2; perhaps TRBD1 as D (6 bases). This CDR3 region has 16 residues. V was pared by 3 bases and J by 5 bases, with 19 bases between. CDR1 is LNHDA and CDR2 is SQIVND in the germline V gene (reference sequence). CDR3 in DNA: TGTGCCAGTAGTATGGGGGGCAGTCCGTCAGATTATGGCTACACCTTC. Protein: CASSMGGSPSDYGYTF.

The rearrangement uses TRBV12-3 or TRBV12-4 and TRBJ1-1; the D gene is possibly TRBD1 (5 bases). The V and J ends lost 2 bases and 6 bases respectively, with 10 bases between them. This CDR3 contains 13 residues. CDR3 nucleotide sequence: TGTGCCAGCAGTTTAACTGGGGACGCTGAAGCTTTCTTT. Protein: CASSLTGDAEAFF.

J is TRBJ1-3 and V is TRBV6-5, with TRBD1 as a possible D gene (5 bases). V was trimmed by 5 bases and J by 5 bases, leaving 13 bases between them. The CDR3 contains 14 residues. Germline V gene sequence: CDR1 MNHEY, CDR2 SVGAGI. CDR3 residues: CASSPPDKRNTIYF. CDR3 bases: TGTGCCAGCAGTCCCCCGGACAAAAGAAACACCATATATTTT.

The genes are TRBV5-1 and TRBJ1-1, with 7 nucleotides matching TRBD1. CDR3 length: 14 amino acids. The J segment lost 2 bases and the V segment lost 3 bases, leaving 4 bases of the junction unmatched. Germline-derived CDR1 and CDR2 are SGHRS and YFSETQ. The CDR3 spells CASSWRQGNTEAFF. The CDR3 DNA sequence: TGCGCCAGCAGCTGGAGACAGGGAAACACTGAAGCTTTCTTT.

This clone was observed a handful of times. The rearrangement links TRBV2 to TRBJ1-6; D is uncertain. Germline CDR1 reads SNHLY; CDR2 reads FYNNEI. The CDR3 extends over 17 amino acids. Trimming removed 4 bases at V and 0 bases at J, with 13 bases between. CDR3: CASSGLDGSSYNSPLHF. In DNA form, the CDR3 reads TGTGCCAGCAGTGGTTTGGACGGAAGCTCCTATAATTCACCCCTCCACTTT.

This clone was counted a single time. J is TRBJ2-5 and V is TRBV5-6; a weak D match, TRBD1 (8 bases). V shed 3 bases and J shed 2 bases, with 14 bases lying between them. Germline-derived CDR1 and CDR2 are SGHDT and YYEEEE. This CDR3 is built from 15 residues. DNA of the CDR3: TGTGCCAGCAGCTACGGACAGGGACTACAAGAGACCCAGTACTTC. The encoded protein is CASSYGQGLQETQYF.

The chain links TRBV3-1 (or the pseudogene TRBV3-2) to TRBJ1-3; a weak D match, TRBD1 (5 bases). Germline V gives CDR1 LGHDT, CDR2 YNNKEL (reference sequence). Trimming removed 4 bases from V and 0 bases from J, with 16 bases in between. The CDR3 has 17 amino acids. CDR3 nucleotide sequence: TGTGCCAGCAGCCCCCGGTTAGCGGGGCGCTCTGGAAACACCATATATTTT. Its protein is CASSPRLAGRSGNTIYF.

The rearrangement uses TRBV7-2 and TRBJ2-3; possible D gene TRBD1, 5 bases. CDR1 and CDR2 (germline): SGHTA, FQGNSA. The CDR3 is 14 residues long. Trimming removed 2 bases from V and 1 base from J, with 7 bases in between. The CDR3 DNA reads TGTGCCAGCAGCTTAATCAGGGGCACAGATACGCAGTATTTT. Protein: CASSLIRGTDTQYF.